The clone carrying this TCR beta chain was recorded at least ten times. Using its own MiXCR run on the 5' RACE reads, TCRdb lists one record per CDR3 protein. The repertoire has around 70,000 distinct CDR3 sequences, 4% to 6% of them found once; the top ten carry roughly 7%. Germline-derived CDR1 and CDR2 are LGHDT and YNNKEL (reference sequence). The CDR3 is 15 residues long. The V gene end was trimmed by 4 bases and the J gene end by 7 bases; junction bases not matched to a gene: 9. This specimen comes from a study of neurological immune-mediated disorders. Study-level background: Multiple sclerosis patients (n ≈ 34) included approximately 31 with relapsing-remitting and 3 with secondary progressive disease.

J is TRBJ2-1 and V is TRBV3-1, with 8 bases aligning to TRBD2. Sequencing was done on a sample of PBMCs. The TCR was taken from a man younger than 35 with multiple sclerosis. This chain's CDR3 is CASSPGTRGDNEQFF. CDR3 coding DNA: TGTGCCAGCAGCCCGGGGACTAGGGGGGATAATGAGCAGTTCTTC.